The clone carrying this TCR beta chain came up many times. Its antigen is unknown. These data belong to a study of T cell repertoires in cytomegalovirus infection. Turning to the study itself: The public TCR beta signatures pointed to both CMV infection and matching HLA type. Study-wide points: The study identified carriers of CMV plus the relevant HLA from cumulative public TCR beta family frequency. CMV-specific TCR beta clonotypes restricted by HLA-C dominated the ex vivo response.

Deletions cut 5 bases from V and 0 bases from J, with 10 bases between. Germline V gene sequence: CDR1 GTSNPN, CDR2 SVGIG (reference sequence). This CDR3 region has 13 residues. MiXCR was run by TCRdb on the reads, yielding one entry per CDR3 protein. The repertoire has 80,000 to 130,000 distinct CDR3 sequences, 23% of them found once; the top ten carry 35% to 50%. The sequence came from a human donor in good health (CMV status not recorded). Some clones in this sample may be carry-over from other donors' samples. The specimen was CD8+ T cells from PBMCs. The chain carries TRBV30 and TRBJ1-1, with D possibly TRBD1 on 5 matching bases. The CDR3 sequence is CAWEGLMNTEAFF. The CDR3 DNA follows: TGTGCCTGGGAGGGGCTGATGAACACTGAAGCTTTCTTT.